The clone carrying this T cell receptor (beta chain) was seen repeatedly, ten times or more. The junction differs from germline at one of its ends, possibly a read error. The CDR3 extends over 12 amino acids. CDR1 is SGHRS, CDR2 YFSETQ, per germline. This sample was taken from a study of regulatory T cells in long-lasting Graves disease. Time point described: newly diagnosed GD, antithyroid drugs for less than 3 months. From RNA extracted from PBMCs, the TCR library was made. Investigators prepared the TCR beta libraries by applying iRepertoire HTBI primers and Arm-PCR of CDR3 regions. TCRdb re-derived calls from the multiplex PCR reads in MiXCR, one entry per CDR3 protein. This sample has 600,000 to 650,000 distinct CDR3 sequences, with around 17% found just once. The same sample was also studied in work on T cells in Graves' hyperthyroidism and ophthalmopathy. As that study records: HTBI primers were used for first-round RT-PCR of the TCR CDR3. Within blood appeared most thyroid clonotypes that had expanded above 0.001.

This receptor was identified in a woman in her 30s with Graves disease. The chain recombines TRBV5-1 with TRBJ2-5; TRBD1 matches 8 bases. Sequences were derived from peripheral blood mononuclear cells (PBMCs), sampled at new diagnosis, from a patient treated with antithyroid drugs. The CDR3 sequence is CASSRTGETQYF. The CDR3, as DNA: TGTGCCAGCTCACGGACAGGGGAGACCCAGTACTTC.